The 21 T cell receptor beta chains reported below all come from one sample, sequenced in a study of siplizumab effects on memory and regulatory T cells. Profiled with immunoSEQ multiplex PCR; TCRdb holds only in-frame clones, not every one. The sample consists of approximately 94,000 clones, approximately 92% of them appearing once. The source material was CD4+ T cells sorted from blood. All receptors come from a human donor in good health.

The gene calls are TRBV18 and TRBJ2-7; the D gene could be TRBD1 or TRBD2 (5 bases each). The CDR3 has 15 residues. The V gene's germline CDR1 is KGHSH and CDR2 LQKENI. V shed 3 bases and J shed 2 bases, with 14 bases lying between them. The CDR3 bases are TGTGCCAGCTCACCGTGGGACGGCACCCCCTACGAGCAGTACTTC. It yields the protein CASSPWDGTPYEQYF.

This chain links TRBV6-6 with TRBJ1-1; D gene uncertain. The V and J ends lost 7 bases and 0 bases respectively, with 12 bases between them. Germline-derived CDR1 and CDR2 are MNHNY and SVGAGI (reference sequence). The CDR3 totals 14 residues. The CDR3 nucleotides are TGTGCCAGCACCGCGCCGGGGTTGAACACTGAAGCTTTCTTT. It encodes CASTAPGLNTEAFF.

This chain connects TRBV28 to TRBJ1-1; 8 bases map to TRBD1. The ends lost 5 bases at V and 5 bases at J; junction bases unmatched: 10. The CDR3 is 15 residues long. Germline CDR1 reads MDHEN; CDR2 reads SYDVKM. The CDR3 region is CASSLRQGRWTEAFF. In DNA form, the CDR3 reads TGTGCCAGCAGTCTAAGACAGGGGAGGTGGACTGAAGCTTTCTTT.

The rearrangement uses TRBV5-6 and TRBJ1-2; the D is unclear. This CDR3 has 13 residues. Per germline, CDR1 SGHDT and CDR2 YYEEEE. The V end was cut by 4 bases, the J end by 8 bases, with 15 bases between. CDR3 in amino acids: CASSPPGLGGYTF. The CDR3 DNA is TGTGCCAGCAGCCCCCCCGGGCTCGGCGGCTACACCTTC. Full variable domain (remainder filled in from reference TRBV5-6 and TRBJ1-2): DAGVTQSPTHLIKTRGQQVTLRCSPKSGHDTVSWYQQALGQGPQFIFQYYEEEERQRGNFPDRFSGHQFPNYSSELNVNALLLGDSALYLCASSPPGLGGYTFGSGTRLTVV.

CDR3 bases: TGTGCCAGCAGTTTAGCGGGACAGGGTTCAGGGAAAGGCTACACCTTC. Its protein is CASSLAGQGSGKGYTF. This chain joins TRBV27 and TRBJ1-2, with 9 bases lining up with TRBD1. This CDR3 comprises 16 residues. Germline CDR1 and CDR2: MNHEY and SMNVEV (reference sequence). J gave up 8 bases and V 2 bases, and 12 bases lay outside the gene matches.

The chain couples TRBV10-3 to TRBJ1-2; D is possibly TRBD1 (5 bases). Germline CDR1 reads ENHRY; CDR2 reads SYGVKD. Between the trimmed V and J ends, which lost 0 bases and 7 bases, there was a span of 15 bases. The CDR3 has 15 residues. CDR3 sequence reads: CAISESRGWQGGYTF. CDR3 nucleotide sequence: TGTGCCATCAGTGAGTCGCGGGGATGGCAGGGTGGCTACACCTTC.

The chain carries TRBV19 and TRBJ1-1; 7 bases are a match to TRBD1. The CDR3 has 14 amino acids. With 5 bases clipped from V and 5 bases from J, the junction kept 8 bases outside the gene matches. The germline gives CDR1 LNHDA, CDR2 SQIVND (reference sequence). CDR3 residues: CASSSTGRRTEAFF. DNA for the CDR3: TGTGCCAGTAGTTCGACAGGGAGGAGGACTGAAGCTTTCTTT.

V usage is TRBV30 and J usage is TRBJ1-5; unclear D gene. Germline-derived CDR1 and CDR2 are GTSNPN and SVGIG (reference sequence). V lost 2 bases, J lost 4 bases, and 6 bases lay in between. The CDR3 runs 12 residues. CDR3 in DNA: TGTGCCTGGAGTCCTCCGAATCAGCCCCAGCATTTT. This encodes CAWSPPNQPQHF.

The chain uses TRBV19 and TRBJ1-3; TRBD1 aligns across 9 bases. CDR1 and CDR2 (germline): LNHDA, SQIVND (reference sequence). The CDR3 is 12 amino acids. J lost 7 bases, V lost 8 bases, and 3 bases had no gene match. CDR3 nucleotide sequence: TGTGCCAGTTCCGGACAGGGGAACACCATATATTTT. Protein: CASSGQGNTIYF.

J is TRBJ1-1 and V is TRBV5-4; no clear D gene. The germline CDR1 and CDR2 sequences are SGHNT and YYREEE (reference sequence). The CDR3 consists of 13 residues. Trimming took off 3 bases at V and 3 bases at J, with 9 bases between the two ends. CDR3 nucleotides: TGTGCCAGCAGCTATCAGTGGGACACTGAAGCTTTCTTT. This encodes CASSYQWDTEAFF.

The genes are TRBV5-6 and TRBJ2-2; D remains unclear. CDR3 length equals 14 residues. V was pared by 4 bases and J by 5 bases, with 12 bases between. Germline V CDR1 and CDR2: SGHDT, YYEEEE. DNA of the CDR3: TGTGCCAGCAGCCTGAACCGATTAACCGGGGAGCTGTTTTTT. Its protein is CASSLNRLTGELFF. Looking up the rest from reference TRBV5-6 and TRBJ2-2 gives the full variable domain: DAGVTQSPTHLIKTRGQQVTLRCSPKSGHDTVSWYQQALGQGPQFIFQYYEEEERQRGNFPDRFSGHQFPNYSSELNVNALLLGDSALYLCASSLNRLTGELFFGEGSRLTVL.

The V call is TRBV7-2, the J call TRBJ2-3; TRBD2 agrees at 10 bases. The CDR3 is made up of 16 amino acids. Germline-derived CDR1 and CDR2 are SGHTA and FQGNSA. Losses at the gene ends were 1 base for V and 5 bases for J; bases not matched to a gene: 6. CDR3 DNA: TGTGCCAGCAGCTTAGACCAGCGGGGGGGCGTAGATACGCAGTATTTT. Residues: CASSLDQRGGVDTQYF.

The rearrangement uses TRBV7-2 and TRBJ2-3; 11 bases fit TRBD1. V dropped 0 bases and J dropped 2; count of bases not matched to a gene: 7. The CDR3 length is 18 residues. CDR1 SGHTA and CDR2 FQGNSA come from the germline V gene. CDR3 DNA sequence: TGTGCCAGCAGCTTAGCGGTGAGGACAGGGGGCAACACAGATACGCAGTATTTT. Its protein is CASSLAVRTGGNTDTQYF.

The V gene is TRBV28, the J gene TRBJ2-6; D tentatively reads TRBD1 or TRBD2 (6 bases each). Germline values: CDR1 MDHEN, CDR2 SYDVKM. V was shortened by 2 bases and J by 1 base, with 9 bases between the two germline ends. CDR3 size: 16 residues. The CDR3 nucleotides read TGTGCCAGCAGTTTAGGAGGGGGGTCTGGGGCCAACGTCCTGACTTTC. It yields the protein CASSLGGGSGANVLTF. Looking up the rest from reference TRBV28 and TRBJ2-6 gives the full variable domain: DVKVTQSSRYLVKRTGEKVFLECVQDMDHENMFWYRQDPGLGLRLIYFSYDVKMKEKGDIPEGYSVSREKKERFSLILESASTNQTSMYLCASSLGGGSGANVLTFGAGSRLTVL.

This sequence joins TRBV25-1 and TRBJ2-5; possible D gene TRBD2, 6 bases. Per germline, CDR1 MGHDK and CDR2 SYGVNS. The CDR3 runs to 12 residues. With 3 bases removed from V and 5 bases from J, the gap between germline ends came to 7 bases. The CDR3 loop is CASSDRGETQYF. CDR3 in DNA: TGTGCCAGCAGTGATCGGGGGGAGACCCAGTACTTC.

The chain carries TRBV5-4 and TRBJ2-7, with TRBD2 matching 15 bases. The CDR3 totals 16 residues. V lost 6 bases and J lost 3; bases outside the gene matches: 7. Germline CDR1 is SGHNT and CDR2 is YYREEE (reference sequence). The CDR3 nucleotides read TGTGCCAGCATGCGGACTAGCGGGGGGGCCTTCTACGAGCAGTACTTC. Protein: CASMRTSGGAFYEQYF. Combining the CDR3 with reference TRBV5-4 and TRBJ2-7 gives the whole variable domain ETGVTQSPTHLIKTRGQQVTLRCSSQSGHNTVSWYQQALGQGPQFIFQYYREEENGRGNFPPRFSGLQFPNYSSELNVNALELDDSALYLCASMRTSGGAFYEQYFGPGTRLTVT.

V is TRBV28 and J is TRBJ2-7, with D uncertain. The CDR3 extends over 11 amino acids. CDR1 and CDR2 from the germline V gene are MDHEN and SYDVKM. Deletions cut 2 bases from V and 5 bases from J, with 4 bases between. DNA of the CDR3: TGTGCCAGCAGTTTAGGGGACGAGCAGTACTTC. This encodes CASSLGDEQYF. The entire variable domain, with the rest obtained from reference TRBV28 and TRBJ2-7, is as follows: DVKVTQSSRYLVKRTGEKVFLECVQDMDHENMFWYRQDPGLGLRLIYFSYDVKMKEKGDIPEGYSVSREKKERFSLILESASTNQTSMYLCASSLGDEQYFGPGTRLTVT.

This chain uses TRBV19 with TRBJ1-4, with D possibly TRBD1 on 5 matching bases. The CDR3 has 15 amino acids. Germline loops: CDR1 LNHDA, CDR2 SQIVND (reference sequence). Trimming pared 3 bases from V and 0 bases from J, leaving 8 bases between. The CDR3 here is CASSMGGATNEKLFF. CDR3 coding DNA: TGTGCCAGTAGTATGGGGGGGGCAACTAATGAAAAACTGTTTTTT. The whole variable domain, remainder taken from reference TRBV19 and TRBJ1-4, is DGGITQSPKYLFRKEGQNVTLSCEQNLNHDAMYWYRQDPGQGLRLIYYSQIVNDFQKGDIAEGYSVSREKKESFPLTVTSAQKNPTAFYLCASSMGGATNEKLFFGSGTQLSVL.

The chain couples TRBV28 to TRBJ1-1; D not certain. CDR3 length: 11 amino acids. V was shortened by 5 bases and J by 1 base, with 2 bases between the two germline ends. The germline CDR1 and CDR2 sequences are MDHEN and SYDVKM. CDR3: CASSQNTEAFF. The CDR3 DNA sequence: TGTGCCAGCAGTCAGAACACTGAAGCTTTCTTT.

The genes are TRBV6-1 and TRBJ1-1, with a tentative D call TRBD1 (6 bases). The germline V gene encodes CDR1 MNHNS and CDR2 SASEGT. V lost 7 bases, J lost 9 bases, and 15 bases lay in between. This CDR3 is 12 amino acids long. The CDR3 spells CASNVPQGKAFF. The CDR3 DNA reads TGTGCCAGCAACGTTCCACAGGGAAAAGCTTTCTTT.

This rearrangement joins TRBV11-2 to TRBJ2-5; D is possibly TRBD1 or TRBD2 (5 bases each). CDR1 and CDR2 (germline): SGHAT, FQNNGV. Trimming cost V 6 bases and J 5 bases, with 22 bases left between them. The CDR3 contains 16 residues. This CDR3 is CASRPIRDPVPETQYF. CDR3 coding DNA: TGTGCCAGCAGACCCATCCGGGACCCAGTTCCGGAGACCCAGTACTTC.